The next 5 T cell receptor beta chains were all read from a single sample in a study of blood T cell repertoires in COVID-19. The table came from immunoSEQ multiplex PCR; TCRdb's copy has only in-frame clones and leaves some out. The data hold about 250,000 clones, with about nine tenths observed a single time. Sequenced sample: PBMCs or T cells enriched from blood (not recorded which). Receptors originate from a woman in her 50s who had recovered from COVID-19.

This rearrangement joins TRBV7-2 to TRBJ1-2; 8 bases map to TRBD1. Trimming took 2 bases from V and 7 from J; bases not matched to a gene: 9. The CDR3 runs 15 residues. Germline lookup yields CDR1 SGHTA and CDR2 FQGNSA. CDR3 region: CASSLIGRGQGGYTF. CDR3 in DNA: TGTGCCAGCAGCTTAATTGGCAGGGGGCAGGGTGGCTACACCTTC.

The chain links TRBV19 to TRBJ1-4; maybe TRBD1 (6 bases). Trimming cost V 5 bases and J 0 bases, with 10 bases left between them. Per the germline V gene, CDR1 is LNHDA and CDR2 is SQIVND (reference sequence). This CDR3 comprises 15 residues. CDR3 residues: CASSAGVSTNEKLFF. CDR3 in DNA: TGTGCCAGTAGTGCAGGGGTTTCAACTAATGAAAAACTGTTTTTT.

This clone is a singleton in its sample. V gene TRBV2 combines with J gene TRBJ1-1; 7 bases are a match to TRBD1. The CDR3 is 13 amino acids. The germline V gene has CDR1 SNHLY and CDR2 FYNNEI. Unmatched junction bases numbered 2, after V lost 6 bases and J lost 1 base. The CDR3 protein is CASSGQANTEAFF. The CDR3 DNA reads TGTGCCAGCAGCGGACAGGCGAACACTGAAGCTTTCTTT.

The CDR3 spells CASSSYPRGAYNEQFF. For the CDR3, the DNA is TGTGCCAGCAGCTCCTACCCTAGAGGAGCGTACAATGAGCAGTTCTTC. The chain employs TRBV7-2 and TRBJ2-1; D gene uncertain. The CDR3 length is 16 residues. The V and J ends lost 4 bases and 4 bases respectively, with 17 bases between them. Germline assignment: CDR1 SGHTA and CDR2 FQGNSA.

The CDR3 nucleotides are TGCGCCAGCAGCCAGTCCCGCGCGTCGGAAAAACTGTTTTTT. It specifies CASSQSRASEKLFF. The gene calls are TRBV4-3 and TRBJ1-4; D ambiguous. The length of the CDR3 is 14 residues. Between the trimmed V and J ends, which lost 3 bases and 8 bases, there was a span of 13 bases. Germline CDR1 is LGHNA and CDR2 is YSLEER.